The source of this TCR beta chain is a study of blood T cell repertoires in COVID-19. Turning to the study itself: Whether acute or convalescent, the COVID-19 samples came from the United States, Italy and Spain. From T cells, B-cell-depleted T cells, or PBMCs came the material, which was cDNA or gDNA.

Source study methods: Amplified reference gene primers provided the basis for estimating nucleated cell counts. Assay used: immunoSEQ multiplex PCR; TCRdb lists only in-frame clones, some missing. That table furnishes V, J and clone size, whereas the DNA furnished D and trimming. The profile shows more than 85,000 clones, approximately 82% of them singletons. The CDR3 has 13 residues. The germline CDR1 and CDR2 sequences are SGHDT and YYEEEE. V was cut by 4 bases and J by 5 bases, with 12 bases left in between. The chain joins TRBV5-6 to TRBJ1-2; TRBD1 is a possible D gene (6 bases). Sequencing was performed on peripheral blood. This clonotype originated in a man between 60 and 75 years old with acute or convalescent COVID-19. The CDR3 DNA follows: TGTGCCAGCAGCCCGGACAGCGAGTATGGCTACACCTTC. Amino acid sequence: CASSPDSEYGYTF.